The T cell receptor beta chain described here comes from a study of beta chain features in type 1 diabetes. Findings of the study overall: Shortening that was moderate but significant affected the TCRB CDR3s of Type 1 diabetes patients in all four CD4+ subsets.

A few counts support this clone. The antigen is not known. Isolated RNA was reverse transcribed in full, so expressed TCRB transcripts were sequenced. Measured with immunoSEQ multiplex PCR; TCRdb has only the in-frame clones, and not every one. This sample has around 250,000 clones, with about 13% found just once. V gave up 4 bases and J gave up 6 bases; unmatched junction bases: 8. This CDR3 region has 15 residues. Germline-derived CDR1 and CDR2 are SGDLS and YYNGEE. This clonotype was obtained from a man aged 30-40 years with type 1 diabetes. Specimen: naive CD4+ T cells from blood. The chain joins TRBV9 to TRBJ2-1, with TRBD2 matching 9 bases. The CDR3: CASSTSGTSINEQFF. The DNA of the CDR3 is TGTGCCAGCAGCACATCCGGGACTAGCATCAATGAGCAGTTCTTC.